Each of the 32 T cell receptor beta chains below was sequenced from the same sample in a study of neurological immune-mediated disorders. MiXCR, run by TCRdb on the 5' RACE reads, gives a single entry per CDR3 protein. The sample lists tens of thousands of distinct CDR3 sequences; 3.5% were seen once. The sample was PBMCs. The source is a woman between 45 and 65 years old with multiple sclerosis.

This clonotype was detected ten times or more. The V call is TRBV20-1, the J call TRBJ2-4; 11 nucleotides align to TRBD1. V lost 3 bases and J lost 1; bases outside the gene matches: 11. CDR3 length equals 18 residues. Germline lookup yields CDR1 DFQATT and CDR2 SNEGSKA (reference sequence). The DNA for the CDR3 is TGCAGTGCTAGCAGGCTGGACAGGGGGCCGAGTGCCAAAAACATTCAGTACTTC. This translates into CSASRLDRGPSAKNIQYF.

This clonotype showed up many times. CDR3 nucleotides: TGCGCCAGCAGCCTTCGGACAGTTGCAACTAATGAAAAACTGTTTTTT. It specifies CASSLRTVATNEKLFF. V is TRBV5-1 and J is TRBJ1-4; D perhaps matches TRBD1 (6 bases). V was cut by 4 bases and J by 0 bases, with 13 bases left in between. Germline values: CDR1 SGHRS, CDR2 YFSETQ. The CDR3 consists of 16 residues.

There are many counts of this clonotype. The CDR3 spells CASSLVAANYEQYF. The CDR3 DNA reads as TGTGCCAGCAGCTTAGTAGCTGCGAATTACGAGCAGTACTTC. The genes are TRBV7-9 and TRBJ2-7; D gene uncertain. The CDR3 extends over 14 amino acids. Germline CDR1 SEHNR, CDR2 FQNEAQ (reference sequence). Trimming shortened V by 1 base and J by 4 bases, and 11 bases separated the two germline ends.

There are many counts of this clonotype. This chain links TRBV7-2 with TRBJ1-3; D gene ambiguous. Per the germline V gene, CDR1 is SGHTA and CDR2 is FQGNSA. CDR3 length: 15 residues. Trimming stripped 3 bases from V and 3 bases from J, with 12 bases between. In DNA, the CDR3 is TGTGCCAGCAGCTTTCAAGGGCAAGTTGGAAACACCATATATTTT. This translates into CASSFQGQVGNTIYF.

This clonotype was counted many times. The chain employs TRBV20-1 and TRBJ1-3; D perhaps matches TRBD1 (5 bases). CDR3 length equals 17 residues. V gave up 6 bases and J gave up 0 bases, with 21 bases separating them. Per the germline V gene, CDR1 is DFQATT and CDR2 is SNEGSKA (reference sequence). In DNA form, the CDR3 reads TGCAGTGCCGCGAAGAGGGGTCAGGATTACTCTGGAAACACCATATATTTT. This codes for CSAAKRGQDYSGNTIYF.

This clonotype appeared many times. This sequence joins TRBV6-5 and TRBJ1-2, with D unclear. The CDR3 is 13 amino acids. CDR1 is MNHEY and CDR2 is SVGAGI in the germline V gene. V was trimmed by 4 bases and J by 4 bases, leaving 10 bases between them. CDR3 loop: CASSLTSIYGYTF. As DNA, the CDR3 is TGTGCCAGCAGTTTGACAAGCATCTATGGCTACACCTTC.

As regards this clonotype: A much more abundant neighbour one base away suggests this may be a read error. A read error is likely, as this CDR3 ends without the conserved phenylalanine or tryptophan. The chain joins TRBV7-3 to TRBJ2-5; TRBD1 matches 7 bases. Germline V lookup: CDR1 SGHTA, CDR2 FQGTGA. V lost 0 bases, J lost 5 bases, and 9 bases stayed unmatched. The CDR3 consists of 16 residues. Here the CDR3 reads CASSLTSGTALETQYI. CDR3 sequence (DNA): TGTGCCAGCAGCTTAACCTCCGGGACAGCTTTGGAGACCCAGTACATC.

This clonotype has at least ten counts. The rearrangement joins TRBV6-2 or TRBV6-3 to TRBJ2-7; D is ambiguous. Germline CDR1 is MNHEY and CDR2 is SVGEGT. The CDR3 consists of 16 residues. V lost 5 bases and J lost 2, with 19 bases in between. The CDR3 region has the DNA TGTGCCAGCAGTACCTTCACCAGGACGGACCCCTACGAGCAGTACTTC. Translated: CASSTFTRTDPYEQYF.

At least ten counts were recorded for this clonotype. The rearrangement links TRBV27 to TRBJ1-5; D ambiguous. V was shortened by 2 bases and J by 9 bases, with 11 bases between the two germline ends. The CDR3 loop spans 13 amino acids. CDR1 and CDR2 (germline): MNHEY, SMNVEV (reference sequence). This CDR3 reads CASSLNYGGPQHF. Written as DNA, the CDR3 is TGTGCCAGCAGTTTAAACTACGGAGGGCCCCAGCATTTT.

This clonotype was recorded at least ten times. This sequence joins TRBV5-6 and TRBJ1-6; D unresolved. Germline CDR1 reads SGHDT; CDR2 reads YYEEEE. The CDR3 runs 12 residues. V was cut by 6 bases and J by 9 bases, with 10 bases left in between. For the CDR3, the DNA is TGTGCCAGCACCTCGGGTGGTTCACCCCTCCACTTT. Protein: CASTSGGSPLHF.

This clonotype was recorded at least ten times. The chain combines TRBV9 with TRBJ1-5; no firm D call. Between the trimmed V and J ends, which lost 0 bases and 4 bases, there was a span of 8 bases. The germline CDR1 and CDR2 sequences are SGDLS and YYNGEE. The CDR3 is made up of 14 amino acids. Here the CDR3 DNA reads TGTGCCAGCAGCGTAGATCCTGGAAATCAGCCCCAGCATTTT. This encodes CASSVDPGNQPQHF.

This rearrangement joins TRBV10-3 to TRBJ2-2; maybe TRBD2 (6 bases). V shed 6 bases and J shed 4 bases, with 18 bases lying between them. Germline lookup yields CDR1 ENHRY and CDR2 SYGVKD. The CDR3 runs 16 residues. The CDR3 bases are TGTGCCATCAGGGGGAGGCCGGGCTCTGGCACCGGGGAGCTGTTTTTT. It codes for CAIRGRPGSGTGELFF.

This clonotype was seen many times. CDR3 loop: CASSLNGGPFETQYF. Written as DNA, the CDR3 is TGCGCCAGCAGCTTGAACGGGGGGCCTTTCGAGACCCAGTACTTC. The rearrangement links TRBV5-1 to TRBJ2-5; TRBD2 might be the D (7 bases). Germline V gene sequence: CDR1 SGHRS, CDR2 YFSETQ. V shed 1 base and J shed 5 bases, with 15 bases lying between them. The CDR3 extends over 15 amino acids.

This clonotype was found many times. The genes are TRBV12-3 or TRBV12-4 and TRBJ2-7; 8 positions match TRBD1. V lost 3 bases and J lost 1; bases outside the gene matches: 2. This CDR3 is built from 14 residues. CDR3: CASSFGQGSYEQYF. The CDR3 DNA sequence: TGTGCCAGCAGTTTCGGACAGGGTTCCTACGAGCAGTACTTC.

This clonotype showed up many times. CDR3 DNA sequence: TGTGCCAGCAGCCCCGGACAGGGGGTAAAGGCCGGGGAGCTGTTTTTT. Protein sequence: CASSPGQGVKAGELFF. The chain is built from TRBV7-6 and TRBJ2-2, with 10 bases aligning to TRBD1. J gave up 6 bases and V 5 bases, and 9 bases lay outside the gene matches. This CDR3 comprises 16 residues. Germline V gene data show CDR1 as SGHVS and CDR2 as FNYEAQ.

As to this clonotype: A read error may explain this, as a much larger clone is one base away. The chain recombines TRBV15 with TRBJ2-1; the D gene is possibly TRBD1 (5 bases). Germline lookup yields CDR1 LNHNV and CDR2 YYDKDF (reference sequence). This CDR3 region has 13 residues. The CDR3 reads CANSRARVNEQFF. The CDR3 DNA sequence: TGTGCCAACAGCAGAGCCAGGGTCAATGAGCAGTTCTTC.

There are a few counts of this clonotype. A clone one base away is much larger, so this may be a read error. The chain uses TRBV7-2 and TRBJ2-5; 14 nucleotides match TRBD2. This CDR3 region has 14 residues. With 7 bases clipped from V and 9 bases from J, the junction kept 7 bases outside the gene matches. Germline values: CDR1 SGHTA, CDR2 FQGNSA. The CDR3 loop is CASNWTSGGRSQYF. DNA for the CDR3: TGTGCCAGCAACTGGACTAGCGGGGGGAGGTCCCAGTACTTC. Together with reference TRBV7-2 and TRBJ2-5, the CDR3 gives the full variable domain: GAGVSQSPSNKVTEKGKDVELRCDPISGHTALYWYRQSLGQGLEFLIYFQGNSAPDKSGLPSDRFSAERTGGSVSTLTIQRTQQEDSAVYLCASNWTSGGRSQYFGPGTRLLVL.

This clonotype was counted many times. The chain combines TRBV9 with TRBJ2-1; unclear D gene. Germline CDR1 SGDLS, CDR2 YYNGEE. V lost 2 bases to trimming and J lost 4 bases, with 10 bases between them. The CDR3 is 14 amino acids. CDR3 sequence reads: CASSVPSGYNEQFF. In DNA, the CDR3 is TGTGCCAGCAGCGTTCCCAGTGGATACAATGAGCAGTTCTTC.

This clonotype was counted ten times or more. The rearrangement joins TRBV5-1 to TRBJ2-3, with D perhaps given as TRBD1 or TRBD2 (5 bases each). The CDR3 is 17 amino acids. V shed 0 bases and J shed 3 bases, with 17 bases lying between them. Germline values: CDR1 SGHRS, CDR2 YFSETQ. CDR3 sequence (DNA): TGCGCCAGCAGCTTGGGTATCGGGACGAGGCCGACAGATACGCAGTATTTT. It specifies CASSLGIGTRPTDTQYF. The variable domain in full, with the rest retrieved from reference TRBV5-1 and TRBJ2-3, is KAGVTQTPRYLIKTRGQQVTLSCSPISGHRSVSWYQQTPGQGLQFLFEYFSETQRNKGNFPGRFSGRQFSNSRSEMNVSTLELGDSALYLCASSLGIGTRPTDTQYFGPGTRLTVL.

The rearrangement joins TRBV3-1 to TRBJ2-3, with 11 bases aligning to TRBD2. Germline CDR1 reads LGHDT; CDR2 reads YNNKEL (reference sequence). This CDR3 spans 15 amino acids. V was clipped by 3 bases and J by 3 bases; unmatched bases: 2. The CDR3 bases are TGTGCCAGCAGCCACCTAGCGGGGGGAACAGATACGCAGTATTTT. It specifies CASSHLAGGTDTQYF.

This clonotype was counted ten times or more. In DNA, the CDR3 is TGTGCCAGCAGCCAAGAATTTACTAGGGCCGGGGAGCTGTTTTTT. Translated, it gives CASSQEFTRAGELFF. This chain connects TRBV4-2 to TRBJ2-2; D possibly corresponds to TRBD2 (5 bases). This CDR3 has 15 amino acids. Germline CDR1 LGHNA, CDR2 YNFKEQ. V lost 0 bases to trimming and J lost 6 bases, with 11 bases between them.

This clonotype was seen ten or more times. V is TRBV7-9 and J is TRBJ1-1; D is unresolved. CDR3 length: 13 amino acids. V lost 5 bases and J 4 bases, leaving 11 bases between the germline ends. Germline V CDR1 and CDR2: SEHNR, FQNEAQ (reference sequence). The CDR3 loop is CASSPPGGTEAFF. The DNA of the CDR3 is TGTGCCAGCAGCCCCCCGGGCGGCACTGAAGCTTTCTTT. The full variable domain, its missing parts supplied by reference TRBV7-9 and TRBJ1-1, is DTGVSQNPRHKITKRGQNVTFRCDPISEHNRLYWYRQTLGQGPEFLTYFQNEAQLEKSRLLSDRFSAERPKGSFSTLEIQRTEQGDSAMYLCASSPPGGTEAFFGQGTRLTVV.

This clonotype has ten or more counts. The chain is built from TRBV10-3 and TRBJ2-7; 8 bases fit TRBD2. CDR1 is ENHRY, CDR2 SYGVKD, per germline. J was trimmed by 2 bases and V by 7 bases; bases with no gene match: 4. The CDR3 spans 13 residues. For the CDR3, the DNA is TGTGCCATCACCAGCGGGGGACCCTACGAGCAGTACTTC. Encoded protein: CAITSGGPYEQYF.

This clonotype was detected many times. V is TRBV5-1 and J is TRBJ2-3; TRBD2 matches 8 bases. J was trimmed by 6 bases and V by 4 bases; bases with no gene match: 7. This CDR3 comprises 14 residues. CDR1 is SGHRS and CDR2 is YFSETQ in the germline V gene. This CDR3 reads CASSDRGGDDTQYF. The CDR3, as DNA: TGCGCCAGCAGCGACCGGGGGGGCGACGATACGCAGTATTTT.

This clonotype was seen many times. V usage is TRBV18 and J usage is TRBJ2-1, with TRBD2 matching over 10 bases. Germline trimming cut 2 bases from V and 7 bases from J; bases unmatched to any gene: 5. Germline V gene lookup returns CDR1 KGHSH and CDR2 LQKENI. This CDR3 spans 15 amino acids. The CDR3 sequence: CASSPLASGGNEQFF. The CDR3 DNA is TGTGCCAGCTCACCATTGGCTAGCGGGGGTAATGAGCAGTTCTTC.

This clonotype was seen repeatedly, ten times or more. The V call is TRBV5-1, the J call TRBJ2-7; D might be TRBD2 (6 bases). Germline V gives CDR1 SGHRS, CDR2 YFSETQ. With 4 bases removed from V and 4 bases from J, the gap between germline ends came to 18 bases. CDR3 size: 15 residues. The DNA of the CDR3 is TGCGCCAGCAGCGAAAATAGCGGACGGTCGTACGAGCAGTACTTC. It translates to CASSENSGRSYEQYF.

This clonotype came up many times. The chain employs TRBV9 and TRBJ2-3, with 9 bases that match TRBD2. Germline CDR1 and CDR2: SGDLS and YYNGEE. The V and J ends lost 3 bases and 4 bases, in that order; junction bases with no gene match: 9. There are 16 residues in the CDR3. The CDR3 DNA is TGTGCCAGCAGCGCACGAAGGCGGGGGGGCTCAGATACGCAGTATTTT. Protein: CASSARRRGGSDTQYF. Full variable domain (rest looked up from reference TRBV9 and TRBJ2-3): DSGVTQTPKHLITATGQRVTLRCSPRSGDLSVYWYQQSLDQGLQFLIQYYNGEERAKGNILERFSAQQFPDLHSELNLSSLELGDSALYFCASSARRRGGSDTQYFGPGTRLTVL.

The table lists this clonotype with many counts. V gene TRBV5-1 combines with J gene TRBJ1-2, with D hard to call. Germline V gene data show CDR1 as SGHRS and CDR2 as YFSETQ. The CDR3 is made up of 15 amino acids. Between the trimmed V and J ends, which lost 4 bases and 7 bases, there was a span of 20 bases. The CDR3 region is CASSPTGVGSGGYTF. CDR3 DNA sequence: TGCGCCAGCAGCCCTACCGGCGTGGGGTCGGGTGGCTACACCTTC.

The sample holds many counts of this clonotype. V gene TRBV20-1 combines with J gene TRBJ2-3; 14 bases are shared with TRBD2. CDR3 size: 15 residues. The trim removed 3 bases at V and 2 bases at J, leaving 1 base unmatched. The germline V gene has CDR1 DFQATT and CDR2 SNEGSKA (reference sequence). In nucleotides, the CDR3 is TGCAGTGCTAGGGGACTAGCGGGAGACACAGATACGCAGTATTTT. This gives the protein CSARGLAGDTDTQYF.

This clonotype was recorded many times. This chain uses TRBV29-1 with TRBJ2-3; D not certain. CDR1 and CDR2 from the germline V gene are SQVTM and ANQGSEA. Between the trimmed V and J ends, which lost 2 bases and 3 bases, there was a span of 9 bases. The CDR3 contains 13 residues. The CDR3 DNA reads TGCAGCGTTGAAACGGATAGAACAGATACGCAGTATTTT. It codes for CSVETDRTDTQYF.

The table lists this clonotype with many counts. The chain joins TRBV7-9 to TRBJ1-3; D is ambiguous. The CDR3 covers 15 residues. Germline CDR1 SEHNR, CDR2 FQNEAQ (reference sequence). Between the trimmed V and J ends, which lost 3 bases and 0 bases, there was a span of 9 bases. CDR3 region: CASSFALGSGNTIYF. CDR3 in DNA: TGTGCCAGCAGCTTTGCCCTGGGCTCTGGAAACACCATATATTTT.

This clonotype was recorded a few times. CDR3 coding DNA: TGTGCCAGCAGCCCCTACCAGGGGTTCGATGAAAAACTGTTTTTT. This gives the protein CASSPYQGFDEKLFF. This rearrangement joins TRBV9 to TRBJ1-4; a possible D gene is TRBD1 (6 bases). The V gene lost 4 bases and the J gene lost 6 bases, with 16 bases spanning the gap. Germline CDR1 reads SGDLS; CDR2 reads YYNGEE. The CDR3 sequence is 15 residues long.